Given below is one T cell receptor beta chain in context. Its antigen is still unknown. No qualities accompany the bases; no much larger clone lies one base away. The source of the sample is a study of T cell changes during pregnancy in multiple sclerosis (dated by TCRdb to about 2019). Study-level background: Changes in the T cell repertoire over the course of pregnancy were examined in this study in women with multiple sclerosis.

Receptor amplification or capture employed the immunoSEQ multiplex PCR assay. What TCRdb holds here is the immuneACCESS table cut down to in-frame rearrangements. Part of the clones is not present; checked against another copy, under half of the missing clones reflect an unresolved V gene, and the others are unexplained. Present in this sample are about 56,000 clones, more than 75% of which were seen just once. The top ten clonotypes cover 5.3% of the sample. The CDR1 and CDR2 encoded by the germline V gene are SNHLY and FYNNEI. The CDR3 measures 14 amino acids from cysteine to phenylalanine. Only CDR3 DNA remains: 42 bases, in frame from the first base. A distance of 14 bases separates the germline ends of V and J, which lose 2 bases and 6 bases respectively.

The sequencing sample was made of peripheral blood from another person, used as feeder cells. The chain employs TRBV2 and TRBJ2-7; perhaps TRBD2 is the D gene, with 6 bases matching. The source is a human donor whose cells served as feeder cells for cultures in a pregnancy study. In nucleotide form, the sequence is TGTGCCAGCAGTGAACTCTCGGGGGTCCCCGAGCAGTACTTC. Its protein is CASSELSGVPEQYF.